Below, 5 T cell receptor beta chains from the same sample are listed, as sequenced in a study of regulatory T cells in long-lasting Graves disease. Time point described: persistent/refractory GD, antithyroid drugs over 5 years with positive TRAb. RNA extracted from PBMCs served as the sequencing template. CDR3 regions were amplified by Arm-PCR using iRepertoire HTBI primers to build TCR beta libraries. Each CDR3 protein is one row after TCRdb ran MiXCR on the multiplex PCR reads. The repertoire holds 400,000 to 500,000 distinct CDR3 sequences, with roughly 21% as singletons. The specimen was peripheral blood mononuclear cells (PBMCs), collected when the disease was refractory, from a patient treated with antithyroid drugs. Receptor source: a female donor with Graves disease.

This clonotype was found many times. This chain joins TRBV11-2 and TRBJ1-6, with D uncertain. From germline, CDR1 is SGHAT and CDR2 FQNNGV. The CDR3 sequence is 12 residues long. Trimming took off 6 bases at V and 7 bases at J, with 7 bases between the two ends. The CDR3 DNA sequence: TGTGCCAGCAGTTTGCGGAATTCACCCCTCCACTTT. The encoded protein is CASSLRNSPLHF.

V usage is TRBV12-5 and J usage is TRBJ2-3; the match to TRBD2 covers 9 bases. CDR3 size: 14 residues. CDR1 and CDR2 (germline): LGHNT, FRNRAP. V gave up 6 bases and J gave up 5 bases; unmatched junction bases: 6. CDR3 sequence (DNA): TGTGCTAGTGGCTCCGGACTAGCGATAGATACGCAGTATTTT. Translating it yields CASGSGLAIDTQYF.

This clonotype was observed at least ten times. CDR3 DNA sequence: TGCGCCAGCTTCTCTGGGGAGGGCGGAAGCAAGCAGTACTTC. Residues: CASFSGEGGSKQYF. The chain employs TRBV5-1 and TRBJ2-7; 7 bases map to TRBD2. The V gene's germline CDR1 is SGHRS and CDR2 YFSETQ. The trim removed 7 bases at V and 8 bases at J, leaving 15 bases unmatched. This CDR3 has 14 residues. The full variable domain, completed using reference TRBV5-1 and TRBJ2-7, is KAGVTQTPRYLIKTRGQQVTLSCSPISGHRSVSWYQQTPGQGLQFLFEYFSETQRNKGNFPGRFSGRQFSNSRSEMNVSTLELGDSALYLCASFSGEGGSKQYFGPGTRLTVT.

The sample holds a few counts of this clonotype. A much larger clone sits a single nucleotide away, making a read error possible. Because it lacks the conserved phenylalanine or tryptophan at the end, this CDR3 is likely a read error. The V gene is TRBV12-3 or TRBV12-4, the J gene TRBJ1-1; D uncertain. V was pared by 6 bases and J by 0 bases, with 14 bases between. CDR3 length: 15 residues. CDR3 sequence (DNA): TGTGCCAGCAGGTTCGATGGTTTTATGAACACTGAAGCTTTCCTT. Translating gives CASRFDGFMNTEAFL.

The chain joins TRBV20-1 to TRBJ2-5; 7 nucleotides align to TRBD2. After removal of 0 bases from V and 6 bases from J, the junction contained 7 bases not matched to a gene. The CDR3 has 14 amino acids. Germline-derived CDR1 and CDR2 are DFQATT and SNEGSKA (reference sequence). The CDR3 DNA follows: TGCAGTGCTAGAGACCGGGACTACTTAAAGACCCAGTACTTC. Protein: CSARDRDYLKTQYF.